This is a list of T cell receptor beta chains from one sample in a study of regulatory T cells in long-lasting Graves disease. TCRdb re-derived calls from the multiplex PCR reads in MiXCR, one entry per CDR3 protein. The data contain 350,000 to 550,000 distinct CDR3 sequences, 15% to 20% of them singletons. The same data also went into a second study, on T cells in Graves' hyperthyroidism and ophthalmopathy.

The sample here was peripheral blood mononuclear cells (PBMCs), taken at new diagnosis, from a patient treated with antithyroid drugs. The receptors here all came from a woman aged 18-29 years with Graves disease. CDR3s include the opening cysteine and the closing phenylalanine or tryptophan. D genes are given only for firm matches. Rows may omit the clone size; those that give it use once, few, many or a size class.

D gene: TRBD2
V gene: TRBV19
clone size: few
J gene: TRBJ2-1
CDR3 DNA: TGTGCCAGTAGCACAGGACTAGCAGTAGAAGAGCAGTTCTTC
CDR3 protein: CASSTGLAVEEQFF

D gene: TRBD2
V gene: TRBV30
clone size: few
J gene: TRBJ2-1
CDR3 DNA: TGTGCCCAGGCTCTGGGAGGGAATGAGCAGTTCTTC
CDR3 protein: CAQALGGNEQFF

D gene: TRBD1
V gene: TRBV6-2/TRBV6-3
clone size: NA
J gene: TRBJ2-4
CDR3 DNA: TGTGCCAGCAGTGCCGGGACAGGGAAGTACTTC
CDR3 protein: CASSAGTGKYF

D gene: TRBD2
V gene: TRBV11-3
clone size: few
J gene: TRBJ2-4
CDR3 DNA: TGTGCCAGCAGCTCCCCCAGTAGCGGGGATAACATTCAGTACTTC
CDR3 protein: CASSSPSSGDNIQYF

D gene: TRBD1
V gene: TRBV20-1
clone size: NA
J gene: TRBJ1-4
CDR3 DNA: TGCAGTGCTACCCGACAGGGGAGGAGGGGAAAACTGTTTTTT
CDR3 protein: CSATRQGRRGKLFF

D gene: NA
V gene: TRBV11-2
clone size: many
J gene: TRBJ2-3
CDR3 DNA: TGTGCCAGCAGCTCCGGGACTCACGACGATGATACGCAGTATTTT
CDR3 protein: CASSSGTHDDDTQYF

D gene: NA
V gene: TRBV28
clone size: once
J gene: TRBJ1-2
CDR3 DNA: TGTGCCAGCAGTTTCAGGGGCCCGGGTGGCTACACCTTC
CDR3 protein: CASSFRGPGGYTF

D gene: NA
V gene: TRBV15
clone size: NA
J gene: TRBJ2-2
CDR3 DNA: TGTGCCACCAGCAGAGATGATTTCGCGAACACCGGGGAGCTGTTTTTT
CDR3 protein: CATSRDDFANTGELFF

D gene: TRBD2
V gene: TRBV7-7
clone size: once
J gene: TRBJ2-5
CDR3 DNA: TGTGCTAGCAGCCAACTAGCGGGAGTCCCCGAAGAGACCCAGTACTTC
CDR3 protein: CASSQLAGVPEETQYF

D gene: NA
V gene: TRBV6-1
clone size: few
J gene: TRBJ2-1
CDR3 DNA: TGTGCCAGCAGTCCCCTTAGCGGCGTCTACAATGAGCAGTTCTTC
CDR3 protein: CASSPLSGVYNEQFF

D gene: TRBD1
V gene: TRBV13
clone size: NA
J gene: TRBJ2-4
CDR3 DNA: TGTGCCAGCAGCTTGGGGCACAGGGGGCACCCTCAGTACTTC
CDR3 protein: CASSLGHRGHPQYF

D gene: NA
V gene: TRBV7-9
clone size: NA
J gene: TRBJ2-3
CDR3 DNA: TGTGCCAGCAGCCGAGATACAGGGACTAGCACAGATACGCAGTATTTT
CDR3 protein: CASSRDTGTSTDTQYF

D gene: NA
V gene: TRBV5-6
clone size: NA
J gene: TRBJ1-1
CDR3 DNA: TGTGCCAGCAGCTTAAATGCCCGGGACCCGAAAGCTTTCTTT
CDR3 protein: CASSLNARDPKAFF

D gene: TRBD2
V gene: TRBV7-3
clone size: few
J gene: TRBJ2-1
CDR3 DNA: TGTGCCAGCAGCTTGACCGCGGGAGGGCCTCATGAGCAGTTCTTC
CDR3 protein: CASSLTAGGPHEQFF

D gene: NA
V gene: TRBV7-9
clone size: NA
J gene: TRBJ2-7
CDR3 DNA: TGTGCCAGCAGCTTAGCGGTAGGGGCCGTGAGCGGAAGCTACTACGAGCAGTACTTC
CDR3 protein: CASSLAVGAVSGSYYEQYF

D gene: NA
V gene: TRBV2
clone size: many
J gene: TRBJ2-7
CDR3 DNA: TGTGCCAGCAGTGAAGCGCGCCGGTGGGACCATGCCCCCTACGAGCAGTACTTC
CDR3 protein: CASSEARRWDHAPYEQYF

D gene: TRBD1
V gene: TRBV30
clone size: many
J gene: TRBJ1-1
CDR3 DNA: TGTGCCTGGAGTGTAAACCACAGGGGTGGGACTGAAGCTTTCTTT
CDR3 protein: CAWSVNHRGGTEAFF

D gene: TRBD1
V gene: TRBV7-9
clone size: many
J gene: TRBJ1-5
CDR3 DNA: TGTGCCAGCAGCTTGGGGACGGCAGGGGGCTGGCAGCCCCAGCATTTT
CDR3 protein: CASSLGTAGGWQPQHF